These 30 T cell receptor beta chains came from one sample sequenced in a study of blood T cell repertoires in COVID-19. Profiling relied on immunoSEQ multiplex PCR, and the TCRdb table lists in-frame clones only, not all of them. This table holds under 40,000 clones, roughly 88% found once. Sample: peripheral blood. These receptor sequences come from a man in his 70s with active COVID-19.

Points on this clone: This same CDR3 is encoded by further DNA sequences in the sample. This chain uses TRBV9 with TRBJ2-7, with 8 positions matching TRBD2. The V segment lost 0 bases and the J segment 3 bases; nucleotides outside the gene matches: 2. Germline values: CDR1 SGDLS, CDR2 YYNGEE. There are 14 residues in the CDR3. CDR3 sequence: CASSVAGRDYEQYF. CDR3 coding DNA: TGTGCCAGCAGCGTAGCCGGGAGGGACTACGAGCAGTACTTC.

This clone was picked up a small number of times. The V call is TRBV12-3 or TRBV12-4, the J call TRBJ1-5; possible D gene TRBD1, 6 bases. CDR3 length: 13 amino acids. Trimming took off 6 bases at V and 7 bases at J, with 13 bases between the two ends. The CDR3 DNA follows: TGTGCCAGCAGAGCCAGGGGAAACCAGCCCCAGCATTTT. This sequence encodes CASRARGNQPQHF.

This rearrangement joins TRBV30 to TRBJ2-1; 11 bases agree with TRBD2. The V segment lost 4 bases and the J segment 2 bases; nucleotides outside the gene matches: 10. Germline V gives CDR1 GTSNPN, CDR2 SVGIG (reference sequence). The CDR3 extends over 17 amino acids. The CDR3 DNA reads as TGTGCCTGGACTGAAAGGGGTAGCGGGAGGGCCTACAATGAGCAGTTCTTC. It translates to CAWTERGSGRAYNEQFF.

The chain links TRBV18 to TRBJ2-1, with D tentatively TRBD2 (6 bases). V was clipped by 5 bases and J by 6 bases, with 17 bases between them. The CDR3 is 15 amino acids. CDR1 is KGHSH and CDR2 is LQKENI in the germline V gene. CDR3 amino acids: CASSSQPGDRNEQFF. The CDR3 nucleotides are TGTGCCAGCTCATCGCAACCGGGAGACCGCAATGAGCAGTTCTTC.

The chain carries TRBV5-1 and TRBJ1-5, with D perhaps matching TRBD1 (5 bases). The CDR3 contains 15 residues. V gave up 0 bases and J gave up 0 bases, with 7 bases separating them. The germline gives CDR1 SGHRS, CDR2 YFSETQ. As DNA, the CDR3 is TGCGCCAGCAGCTTGGTAGGGGATAGCAATCAGCCCCAGCATTTT. Its protein product is CASSLVGDSNQPQHF.

The rearrangement uses TRBV7-2 and TRBJ1-1; TRBD1 is a possible D gene (6 bases). The ends were cut back, 5 bases at V and 4 bases at J, with 14 bases in the middle. CDR3 length: 14 amino acids. The germline gives CDR1 SGHTA, CDR2 FQGNSA. This CDR3 is CASSKTGGGTEAFF. As DNA, the CDR3 is TGTGCCAGCAGCAAGACAGGAGGAGGCACTGAAGCTTTCTTT.

In this sample, this clone turned up a few times. The gene calls are TRBV4-3 and TRBJ1-2; 9 bases fit TRBD1. V lost 0 bases and J lost 4; bases outside the gene matches: 12. Germline V gene data show CDR1 as LGHNA and CDR2 as YSLEER. This CDR3 has 18 residues. In DNA, the CDR3 is TGCGCCAGCAGCCAAGATCGGGGGACAGGGAGTCTACGCTATGGCTACACCTTC. Translated, it gives CASSQDRGTGSLRYGYTF.

This clone appeared once. The V call is TRBV2, the J call TRBJ1-1, with 7 bases that match TRBD1. The germline CDR1 and CDR2 sequences are SNHLY and FYNNEI. V trimming: 5 bases; J trimming: 3 bases; junction bases outside the gene matches: 3. The CDR3 contains 13 residues. The CDR3 sequence: CASSPRGDTEAFF. The CDR3 DNA reads as TGTGCCAGCAGTCCCAGGGGGGACACTGAAGCTTTCTTT.

As concerns this clone: The junction differs from germline at one of its ends, possibly a read error. The rearrangement links TRBV5-1 to TRBJ2-7, with 7 positions matching TRBD1. Looked up from germline, CDR1 is SGHRS and CDR2 is YFSETQ. The CDR3 spans 15 residues. This chain's CDR3 is CASSYPRTGSNEQYF. In DNA, the CDR3 is TGCGCCAGCAGCTATCCCCGGACAGGCTCCAACGAGCAGTACTTC.

The chain couples TRBV5-1 to TRBJ2-5; maybe TRBD1 (6 bases). V dropped 9 bases and J dropped 2 bases, with 38 bases sitting between them. Per the germline V gene, CDR1 is SGHRS and CDR2 is YFSETQ. The CDR3 length is 21 residues. Here the CDR3 DNA reads TGCGCCACCAGTAAGGGGACAATGCCAGGAACGACAGTCTCCGATCAAGAGACCCAGTACTTC. Its protein product is CATSKGTMPGTTVSDQETQYF.

The rearrangement joins TRBV29-1 to TRBJ2-3, with D unclear. The CDR3 is 12 amino acids. The V gene lost 1 base and the J gene lost 0 bases, with 2 bases spanning the gap. CDR1 SQVTM and CDR2 ANQGSEA come from the germline V gene. The CDR3: CSVEASTDTQYF. In DNA, the CDR3 is TGCAGCGTTGAAGCTAGCACAGATACGCAGTATTTT.

Only a few counts were recorded for this clone. V is TRBV15 and J is TRBJ2-2; D is possibly TRBD2 (5 bases). CDR1 is LNHNV, CDR2 YYDKDF, per germline (reference sequence). The CDR3 consists of 14 residues. V lost 0 bases and J 6 bases, leaving 8 bases between the germline ends. CDR3 coding DNA: TGTGCCACCAGCAGAGAGAGGGTGGCCGGGGAGCTGTTTTTT. It yields the protein CATSRERVAGELFF.

This clone occurred a few times. The rearrangement links TRBV5-1 to TRBJ1-3; D is possibly TRBD1 (5 bases). CDR1 and CDR2 from the germline V gene are SGHRS and YFSETQ. This CDR3 is built from 13 residues. V was clipped by 4 bases and J by 4 bases, with 9 bases between them. The CDR3 DNA follows: TGCGCCAGCAGCCTGACAGCGGGAAACACCATATATTTT. Its protein product is CASSLTAGNTIYF.

The genes are TRBV10-3 and TRBJ1-6; 9 nucleotides align to TRBD1. Germline V gene lookup returns CDR1 ENHRY and CDR2 SYGVKD. V shed 3 bases and J 5 bases; nucleotides not matched to a gene: 2. This CDR3 has 15 residues. CDR3 in amino acids: CAISEGTGHNSPLHF. CDR3 nucleotides: TGTGCCATCAGTGAAGGGACAGGGCATAATTCACCCCTCCACTTT.

This clone appeared once. This chain connects TRBV9 to TRBJ2-1, with 7 bases that match TRBD2. The V segment lost 4 bases and the J segment 4 bases; nucleotides outside the gene matches: 8. The CDR3 consists of 15 residues. Germline values: CDR1 SGDLS, CDR2 YYNGEE. DNA of the CDR3: TGTGCCAGCAGCTCAAGCGGGACCAATTACAATGAGCAGTTCTTC. Its protein is CASSSSGTNYNEQFF.

The V call is TRBV6-5, the J call TRBJ2-5; the match to TRBD2 covers 7 bases. The germline V gene encodes CDR1 MNHEY and CDR2 SVGAGI. The CDR3 is 12 amino acids. CDR3 loop: CATPGGLETQYF. CDR3 nucleotide sequence: TGTGCGACTCCGGGGGGATTGGAGACCCAGTACTTC.

The chain is built from TRBV7-9 and TRBJ2-5; TRBD2 might be the D (5 bases). The V gene's germline CDR1 is SEHNR and CDR2 FQNEAQ (reference sequence). This CDR3 is 16 amino acids long. Between the trimmed V and J ends, which lost 3 bases and 5 bases, there was a span of 19 bases. The CDR3 loop is CASSFSPAGIGETQYF. The CDR3 DNA sequence: TGTGCCAGCAGCTTCTCCCCTGCGGGTATCGGGGAGACCCAGTACTTC.

This clone occurred once. J is TRBJ2-7 and V is TRBV4-3, with TRBD1 identical over 10 bases. Germline CDR1 reads LGHNA; CDR2 reads YSLEER. CDR3 length equals 14 residues. V was clipped by 0 bases and J by 10 bases; unmatched bases: 6. CDR3 residues: CASSQDMTGGIQYF. The CDR3 DNA follows: TGCGCCAGCAGCCAAGACATGACAGGGGGCATACAGTACTTC.

This clone turned up a few times. The chain recombines TRBV19 with TRBJ1-2, with D maybe TRBD1 (6 bases). CDR3 size: 16 residues. The V end was cut by 7 bases, the J end by 0 bases, with 18 bases between. Germline-derived CDR1 and CDR2 are LNHDA and SQIVND (reference sequence). The DNA of the CDR3 is TGTGCCAGTACCCCCCAGGGGCCGACCACTAACTATGGCTACACCTTC. This codes for CASTPQGPTTNYGYTF.

The CDR3 here is CAWSVLAVTLKPYEQYF. CDR3 DNA: TGTGCCTGGAGTGTCCTAGCGGTAACGTTAAAACCGTACGAGCAGTACTTC. The J gene is TRBJ2-7, the V gene TRBV30; 7 bases are shared with TRBD2. Germline CDR1 reads GTSNPN; CDR2 reads SVGIG (reference sequence). V lost 0 bases to trimming and J lost 4 bases; unmatched junction nucleotides: 15. CDR3 length: 17 residues.

This chain uses TRBV18 with TRBJ1-6; a weak D match, TRBD1 (5 bases). V lost 3 bases and J 7 bases, leaving 13 bases between the germline ends. Germline V gene data show CDR1 as KGHSH and CDR2 as LQKENI. This CDR3 is built from 15 residues. The CDR3 is CASSPVAGRNSPLHF. CDR3 in DNA: TGTGCCAGCTCACCGGTTGCAGGGAGGAATTCACCCCTCCACTTT.

The V and J genes are TRBV7-8 and TRBJ2-7; tentatively, D is TRBD1 (5 bases). V was cut by 4 bases and J by 6 bases, with 13 bases left in between. This CDR3 is 13 amino acids long. CDR1 is SGHVS, CDR2 FQNEAQ, per germline. Here the CDR3 reads CASSSQGRGEQYF. The CDR3 nucleotides are TGTGCCAGCAGCTCTCAGGGAAGGGGCGAGCAGTACTTC. The full variable domain, with the rest looked up from reference TRBV7-8 and TRBJ2-7, is GAGVSQSPRYKVAKRGQDVALRCDPISGHVSLFWYQQALGQGPEFLTYFQNEAQLDKSGLPSDRFFAERPEGSVSTLKIQRTQQEDSAVYLCASSSQGRGEQYFGPGTRLTVT.

The chain employs TRBV7-9 and TRBJ2-7; 10 bases match TRBD2. Trimming took 9 bases from V and 4 from J; bases not matched to a gene: 12. Germline loops: CDR1 SEHNR, CDR2 FQNEAQ (reference sequence). The length of the CDR3 is 15 residues. The CDR3 loop is CASTSGAAGGYEQYF. The CDR3 coding sequence is TGTGCCAGTACTAGCGGGGCAGCGGGCGGTTACGAGCAGTACTTC. Using reference TRBV7-9 and TRBJ2-7 for the parts outside the CDR3, the full variable domain is DTGVSQNPRHKITKRGQNVTFRCDPISEHNRLYWYRQTLGQGPEFLTYFQNEAQLEKSRLLSDRFSAERPKGSFSTLEIQRTEQGDSAMYLCASTSGAAGGYEQYFGPGTRLTVT.

CDR3 protein: CSVPGGTSGLSMDTQYF. The CDR3 nucleotides are TGCAGCGTTCCCGGGGGGACTAGCGGTTTATCGATGGATACGCAGTATTTT. The chain recombines TRBV29-1 with TRBJ2-3; 11 nucleotides match TRBD2. This CDR3 region has 17 residues. V was clipped by 5 bases and J by 6 bases; unmatched bases: 16. Germline V gene sequence: CDR1 SQVTM, CDR2 ANQGSEA.

This sequence joins TRBV5-8 and TRBJ1-2, with 8 bases identical to TRBD1. V shed 5 bases, J shed 3 bases, and the junction held 6 bases outside the gene matches. Germline CDR1 is SGHTS and CDR2 is YDEGEE. The CDR3 has 14 amino acids. DNA of the CDR3: TGTGCCAGCAGATGGACAGGGCGAGACTATGGCTACACCTTC. Its protein is CASRWTGRDYGYTF.

The chain uses TRBV7-2 and TRBJ2-2; a weak D match, TRBD1 (5 bases). Trimming pared 5 bases from V and 2 bases from J, leaving 15 bases between. CDR1 and CDR2 from the germline V gene are SGHTA and FQGNSA. The length of the CDR3 is 16 residues. The DNA of the CDR3 is TGTGCCAGCAGCCACAGGCGGCTGGAAAACACCGGGGAGCTGTTTTTT. Translating gives CASSHRRLENTGELFF.

V and J are TRBV7-2 and TRBJ2-1, with D possibly being TRBD1 (6 bases). Trimming shortened V by 7 bases and J by 6 bases, and 19 bases separated the two germline ends. This CDR3 region has 15 residues. Per germline, CDR1 SGHTA and CDR2 FQGNSA. CDR3: CASTVTGILLNEQFF. The CDR3 coding sequence is TGTGCCAGCACCGTAACAGGGATACTACTCAATGAGCAGTTCTTC.

This clone has only one observation. The chain carries TRBV11-3 and TRBJ2-7, with D possibly matching TRBD2 (5 bases). V lost 5 bases, J lost 2 bases, and 13 bases lay in between. The CDR3 has 14 amino acids. Germline CDR1 and CDR2: SGHNT and YENEEA. The CDR3 region is CASSPWEKPYEQYF. CDR3 nucleotides: TGTGCCAGCAGCCCCTGGGAGAAGCCCTACGAGCAGTACTTC.

In its sample, this clone was seen once. The chain combines TRBV30 with TRBJ2-3; TRBD2 matches 12 bases. Trimming removed 1 base from V and 3 bases from J; junction bases left unmatched: 8. Germline V gene sequence: CDR1 GTSNPN, CDR2 SVGIG (reference sequence). The CDR3 runs to 17 residues. The CDR3 loop reads CAWSGLAGGLGTDTQYF. The CDR3 DNA reads TGTGCCTGGAGTGGTCTAGCGGGGGGGCTTGGGACAGATACGCAGTATTTT.

There are a few counts of this clone. CDR3 protein: CASRRSGMGYEQYF. For the CDR3, the DNA is TGTGCCAGCAGAAGGTCCGGGATGGGCTACGAGCAGTACTTC. The chain employs TRBV2 and TRBJ2-7; tentatively, D is TRBD2 (5 bases). CDR1 is SNHLY and CDR2 is FYNNEI in the germline V gene. Deletions cut 6 bases from V and 3 bases from J, with 15 bases between. The CDR3 runs 14 residues.